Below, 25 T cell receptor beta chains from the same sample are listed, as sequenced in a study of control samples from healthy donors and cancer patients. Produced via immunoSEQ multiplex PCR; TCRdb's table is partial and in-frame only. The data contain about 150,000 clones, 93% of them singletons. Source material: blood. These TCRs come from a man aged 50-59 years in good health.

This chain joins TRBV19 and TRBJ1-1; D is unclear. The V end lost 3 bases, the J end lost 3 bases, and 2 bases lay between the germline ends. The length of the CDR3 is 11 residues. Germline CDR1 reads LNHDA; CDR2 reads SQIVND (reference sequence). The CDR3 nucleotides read TGTGCCAGTAGTATCGACACTGAAGCTTTCTTT. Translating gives CASSIDTEAFF.

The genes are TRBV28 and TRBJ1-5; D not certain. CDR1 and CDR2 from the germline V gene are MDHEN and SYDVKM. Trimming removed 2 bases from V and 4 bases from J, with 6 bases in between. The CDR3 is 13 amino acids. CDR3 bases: TGTGCCAGCAGTTTAAAGCCTAATCAGCCCCAGCATTTT. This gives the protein CASSLKPNQPQHF.

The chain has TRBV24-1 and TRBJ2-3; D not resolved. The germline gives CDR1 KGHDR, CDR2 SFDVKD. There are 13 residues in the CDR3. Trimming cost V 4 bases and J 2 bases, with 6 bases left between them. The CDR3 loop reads CATSEVNTDTQYF. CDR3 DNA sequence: TGTGCCACCAGTGAAGTCAACACAGATACGCAGTATTTT.

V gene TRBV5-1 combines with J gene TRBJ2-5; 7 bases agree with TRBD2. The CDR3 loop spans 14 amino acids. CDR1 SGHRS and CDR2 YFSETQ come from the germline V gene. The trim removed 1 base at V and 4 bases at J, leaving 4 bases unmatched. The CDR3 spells CASSLSSGGETQYF. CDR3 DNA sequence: TGCGCCAGCAGCTTGTCATCGGGGGGAGAGACCCAGTACTTC.

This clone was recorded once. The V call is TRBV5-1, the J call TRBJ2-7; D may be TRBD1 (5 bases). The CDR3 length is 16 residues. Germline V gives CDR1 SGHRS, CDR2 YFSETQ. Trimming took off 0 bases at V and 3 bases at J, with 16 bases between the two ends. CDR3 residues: CASSLALQEFLYEQYF. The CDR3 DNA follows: TGCGCCAGCAGCTTGGCCTTACAGGAATTCCTCTACGAGCAGTACTTC. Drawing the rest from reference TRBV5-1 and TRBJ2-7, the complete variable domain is KAGVTQTPRYLIKTRGQQVTLSCSPISGHRSVSWYQQTPGQGLQFLFEYFSETQRNKGNFPGRFSGRQFSNSRSEMNVSTLELGDSALYLCASSLALQEFLYEQYFGPGTRLTVT.

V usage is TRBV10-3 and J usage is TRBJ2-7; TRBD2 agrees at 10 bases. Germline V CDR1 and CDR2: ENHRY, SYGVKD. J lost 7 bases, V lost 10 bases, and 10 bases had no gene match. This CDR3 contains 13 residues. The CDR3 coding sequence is TGTGCCAGCAGAGCGGGAGGGCCAGGGGAGCAGTACTTC. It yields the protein CASRAGGPGEQYF.

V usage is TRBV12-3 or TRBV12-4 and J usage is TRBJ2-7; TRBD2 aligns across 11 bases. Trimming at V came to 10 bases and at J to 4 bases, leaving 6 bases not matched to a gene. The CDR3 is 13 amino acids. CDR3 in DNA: TGTGCCACCGGGACTAGCGGACCTTACGAGCAGTACTTC. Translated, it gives CATGTSGPYEQYF.

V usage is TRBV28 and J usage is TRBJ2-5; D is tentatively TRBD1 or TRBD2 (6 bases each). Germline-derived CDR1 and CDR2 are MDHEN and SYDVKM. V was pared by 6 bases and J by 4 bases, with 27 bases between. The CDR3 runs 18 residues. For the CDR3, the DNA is TGTGCCAGCAGAAACTTCGACGGAGCGGAGGGGGAGCGAGAGACCCAGTACTTC. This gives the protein CASRNFDGAEGERETQYF.

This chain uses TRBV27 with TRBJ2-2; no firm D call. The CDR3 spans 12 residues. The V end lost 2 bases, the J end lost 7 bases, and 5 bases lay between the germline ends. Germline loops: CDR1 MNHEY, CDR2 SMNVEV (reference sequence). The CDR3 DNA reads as TGTGCCAGCAGTTTAATTAGCGGGGAGCTGTTTTTT. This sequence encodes CASSLISGELFF.

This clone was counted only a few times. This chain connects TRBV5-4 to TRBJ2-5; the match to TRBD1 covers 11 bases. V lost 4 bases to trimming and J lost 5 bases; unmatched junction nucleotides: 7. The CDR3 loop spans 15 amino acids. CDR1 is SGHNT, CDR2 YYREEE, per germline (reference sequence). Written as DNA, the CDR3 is TGTGCCAGCAGCGTGGACAGGGGGCTTGGGGAGACCCAGTACTTC. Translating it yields CASSVDRGLGETQYF.

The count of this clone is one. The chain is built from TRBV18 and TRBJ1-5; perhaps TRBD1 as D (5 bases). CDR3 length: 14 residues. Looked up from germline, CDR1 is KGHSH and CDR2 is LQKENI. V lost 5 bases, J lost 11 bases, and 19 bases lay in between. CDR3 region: CASSTGGGPQSQHF. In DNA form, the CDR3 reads TGTGCCAGCTCAACGGGGGGAGGGCCGCAGTCCCAGCATTTT.

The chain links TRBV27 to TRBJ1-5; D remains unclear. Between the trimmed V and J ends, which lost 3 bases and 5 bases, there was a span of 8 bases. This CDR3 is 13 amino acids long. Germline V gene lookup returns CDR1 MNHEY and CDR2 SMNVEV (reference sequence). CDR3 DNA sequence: TGTGCCAGCAGTTTGGCAGGCCATCAGCCCCAGCATTTT. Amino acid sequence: CASSLAGHQPQHF.

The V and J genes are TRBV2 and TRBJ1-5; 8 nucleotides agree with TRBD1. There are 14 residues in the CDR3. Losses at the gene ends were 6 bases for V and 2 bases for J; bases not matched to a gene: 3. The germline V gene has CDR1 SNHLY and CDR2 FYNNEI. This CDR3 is CASRQGAGNQPQHF. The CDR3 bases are TGTGCCAGCAGGCAGGGGGCCGGCAATCAGCCCCAGCATTTT.

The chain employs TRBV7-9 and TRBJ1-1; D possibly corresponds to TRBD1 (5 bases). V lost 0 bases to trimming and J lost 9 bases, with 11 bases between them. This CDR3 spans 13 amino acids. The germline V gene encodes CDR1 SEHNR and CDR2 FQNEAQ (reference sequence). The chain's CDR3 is CASSLAIPGQAFF. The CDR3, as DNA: TGTGCCAGCAGCTTAGCGATTCCGGGACAAGCTTTCTTT.

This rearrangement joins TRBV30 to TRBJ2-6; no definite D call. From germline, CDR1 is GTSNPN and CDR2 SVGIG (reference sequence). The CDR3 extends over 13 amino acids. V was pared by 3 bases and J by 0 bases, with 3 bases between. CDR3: CAWRDSGANVLTF. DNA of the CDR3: TGTGCCTGGAGGGACTCTGGGGCCAACGTCCTGACTTTC.

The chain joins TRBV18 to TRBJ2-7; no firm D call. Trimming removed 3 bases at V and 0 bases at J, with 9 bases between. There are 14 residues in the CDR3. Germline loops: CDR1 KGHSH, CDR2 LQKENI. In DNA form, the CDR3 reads TGTGCCAGCTCACCGAAACAGCCCTCCTACGAGCAGTACTTC. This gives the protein CASSPKQPSYEQYF.

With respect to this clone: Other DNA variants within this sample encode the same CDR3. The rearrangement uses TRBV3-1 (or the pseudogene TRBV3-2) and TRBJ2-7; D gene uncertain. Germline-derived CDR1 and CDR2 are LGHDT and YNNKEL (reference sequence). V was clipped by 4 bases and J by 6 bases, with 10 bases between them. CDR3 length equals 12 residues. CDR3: CASSPRLGEQYF. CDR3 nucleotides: TGTGCCAGCAGCCCTAGGCTGGGCGAGCAGTACTTC.

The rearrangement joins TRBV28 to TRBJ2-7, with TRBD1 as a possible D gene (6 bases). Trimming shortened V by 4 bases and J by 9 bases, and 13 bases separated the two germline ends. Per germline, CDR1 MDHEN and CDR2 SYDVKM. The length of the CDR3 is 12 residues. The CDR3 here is CASSSVTGWQYF. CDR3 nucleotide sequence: TGTGCCAGCAGTTCAGTGACAGGTTGGCAGTACTTC.

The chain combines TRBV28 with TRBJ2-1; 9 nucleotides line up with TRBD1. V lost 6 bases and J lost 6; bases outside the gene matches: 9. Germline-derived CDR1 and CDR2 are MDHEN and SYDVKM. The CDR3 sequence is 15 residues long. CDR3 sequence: CASRRDRVNVNEQFF. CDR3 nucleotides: TGTGCCAGCAGGCGGGACAGGGTGAACGTCAATGAGCAGTTCTTC. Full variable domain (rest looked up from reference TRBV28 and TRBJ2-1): DVKVTQSSRYLVKRTGEKVFLECVQDMDHENMFWYRQDPGLGLRLIYFSYDVKMKEKGDIPEGYSVSREKKERFSLILESASTNQTSMYLCASRRDRVNVNEQFFGPGTRLTVL.

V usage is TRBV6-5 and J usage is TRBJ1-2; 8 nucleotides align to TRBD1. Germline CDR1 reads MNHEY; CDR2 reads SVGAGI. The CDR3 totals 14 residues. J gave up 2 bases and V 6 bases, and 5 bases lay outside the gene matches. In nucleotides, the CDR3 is TGTGCCAGCAGGGCAGGACAGGGAAACTATGGCTACACCTTC. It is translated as CASRAGQGNYGYTF.

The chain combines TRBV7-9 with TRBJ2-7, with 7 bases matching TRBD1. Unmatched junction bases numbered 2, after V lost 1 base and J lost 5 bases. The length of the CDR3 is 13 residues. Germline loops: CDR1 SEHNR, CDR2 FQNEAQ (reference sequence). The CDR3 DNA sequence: TGTGCCAGCAGCTTAGGACAGGGCCACGAGCAGTACTTC. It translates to CASSLGQGHEQYF.

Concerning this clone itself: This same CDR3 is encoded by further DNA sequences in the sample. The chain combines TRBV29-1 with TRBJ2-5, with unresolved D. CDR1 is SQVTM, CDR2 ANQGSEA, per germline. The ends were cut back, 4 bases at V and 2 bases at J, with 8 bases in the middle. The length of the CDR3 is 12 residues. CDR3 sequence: CSVVGYQETQYF. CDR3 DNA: TGCAGCGTTGTGGGCTATCAAGAGACCCAGTACTTC.

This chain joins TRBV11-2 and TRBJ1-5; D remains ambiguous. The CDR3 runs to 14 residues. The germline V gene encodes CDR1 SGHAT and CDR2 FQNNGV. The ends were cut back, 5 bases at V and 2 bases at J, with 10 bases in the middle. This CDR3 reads CASSPLNRNQPQHF. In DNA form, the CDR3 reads TGTGCCAGCAGCCCCCTTAATCGCAATCAGCCCCAGCATTTT. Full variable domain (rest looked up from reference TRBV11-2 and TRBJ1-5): EAGVAQSPRYKIIEKRQSVAFWCNPISGHATLYWYQQILGQGPKLLIQFQNNGVVDDSQLPKDRFSAERLKGVDSTLKIQPAKLEDSAVYLCASSPLNRNQPQHFGDGTRLSIL.

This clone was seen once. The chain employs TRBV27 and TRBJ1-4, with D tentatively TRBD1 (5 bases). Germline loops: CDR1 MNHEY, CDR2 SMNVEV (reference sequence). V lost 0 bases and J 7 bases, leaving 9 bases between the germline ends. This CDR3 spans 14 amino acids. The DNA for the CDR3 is TGTGCCAGCAGTTTATCTCCGGGACCTGAAAAACTGTTTTTT. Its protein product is CASSLSPGPEKLFF.

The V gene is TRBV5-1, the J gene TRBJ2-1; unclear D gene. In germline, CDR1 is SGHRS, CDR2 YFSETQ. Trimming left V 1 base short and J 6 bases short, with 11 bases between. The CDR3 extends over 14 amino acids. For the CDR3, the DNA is TGCGCCAGCAGCTTGCTTGGACCTACCAATGAGCAGTTCTTC. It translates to CASSLLGPTNEQFF. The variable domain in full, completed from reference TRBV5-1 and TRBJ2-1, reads KAGVTQTPRYLIKTRGQQVTLSCSPISGHRSVSWYQQTPGQGLQFLFEYFSETQRNKGNFPGRFSGRQFSNSRSEMNVSTLELGDSALYLCASSLLGPTNEQFFGPGTRLTVL.